The source of this T cell receptor beta chain is a study of shared clonotypes between healthy human individuals. Study-level results: For naive CD4 cells, 5% to 6.5% of clonotypes were shared across a few donors.

Turning to this clone: Its target is not known.

Assay used: immunoSEQ multiplex PCR; TCRdb lists only in-frame clones, some missing. The table lists about 690,000 clones, roughly 88% of them singletons. Per germline, CDR1 SGHVS and CDR2 FQNEAQ. The CDR3 sequence is 13 residues long. V lost 5 bases and J lost 2, with 8 bases in between. Donation came from healthy HIV-negative adults that had no recent acute infections or vaccinations. Sequenced: memory CD8+ T cells from PBMCs. Subset denoted: CD45RO+ cells pooled with CCR7-negative TemRA cells. The TCR originated in a man aged 18-30 years in good health. Some clones in this sample may be carry-over from other donors' samples. The chain uses TRBV7-8 and TRBJ2-3; D remains ambiguous. The CDR3 spells CASSPPDTDTQYF. The DNA for the CDR3 is TGTGCCAGCAGCCCCCCCGACACAGATACGCAGTATTTT. Supplemented by reference TRBV7-8 and TRBJ2-3, the full variable domain reads GAGVSQSPRYKVAKRGQDVALRCDPISGHVSLFWYQQALGQGPEFLTYFQNEAQLDKSGLPSDRFFAERPEGSVSTLKIQRTQQEDSAVYLCASSPPDTDTQYFGPGTRLTVL.